The source of this TCR beta chain is a study of T cell responses to AZD1222 COVID-19 vaccine. Broader study findings: At baseline, seropositivity was found in only a handful of AZD1222 recipients. There were mostly white British donors and more females than males, and clonal diversity was possibly underestimated. Only after the peak T cell response were repertoires sampled.

Some clones are missing from TCRdb's copy, which holds only in-frame ones; the method was immunoSEQ multiplex PCR. The table has about 130,000 clones, more than 80% seen once. A note on this clone: Its antigen is as yet unknown.

CDR3 length: 14 residues. CDR1 is LNHDA and CDR2 is SQIVND in the germline V gene (reference sequence). Between the trimmed V and J ends, which lost 4 bases and 8 bases, there was a span of 16 bases. V gene TRBV19 combines with J gene TRBJ2-3; weak D call: TRBD1 (6 bases). This sequence was found in an adult who received the AZD1222 COVID-19 vaccine. The sequencing used peripheral blood, collected 28 days after the second AZD1222 dose. The CDR3 loop is CASSRPDSPRTQYF. The CDR3 DNA follows: TGTGCCAGTAGTAGACCGGACAGCCCGCGTACGCAGTATTTT.